This T cell receptor (beta chain) was obtained from a study of shared clonotypes between healthy human individuals. This table comes from immunoSEQ multiplex PCR, and its TCRdb copy is limited to in-frame clones, with some not included. The sample has roughly 2 million clones; more than 90% are singletons. The CDR3 is 14 amino acids. Germline lookup yields CDR1 WNHNN and CDR2 SYGVQD (reference sequence). V lost 0 bases and J lost 5, with 7 bases in between. A note on this clone: This sample includes further DNA sequences coding for the same CDR3.

The V gene is TRBV10-1, the J gene TRBJ2-2; a weak D match, TRBD2 (6 bases). The source is a man younger than 35 in good health. Sequencing used naive CD4+ T cells sorted from blood. Described subset: CD45RA+ positively selected. The CDR3 DNA is TGCGCCAGCAGTGAGTCCGGGGGTACCGGGGAGCTGTTTTTT. This encodes CASSESGGTGELFF.